The TCR beta chain described here comes from a study of blood T cell repertoires in COVID-19. Across the whole study: Collection of acute and convalescent COVID-19 samples took place in the United States, Italy and Spain. The cDNA or gDNA used as material had been derived from T cells, B-cell-depleted T cells, or PBMCs.

The count of this clone is one. As originally analysed: Nucleated cell number was recorded as an estimate derived from reference gene primer amplification. The assay was immunoSEQ multiplex PCR, and TCRdb's table has in-frame clones only and misses some. From that table come the V and J calls and clone size; the DNA was used to work out D and trimming. The sample carries fewer than 250,000 clones, 86% recorded once. Germline loops: CDR1 LNHDA, CDR2 SQIVND (reference sequence). The CDR3 spans 13 residues. The germline V and J ends were trimmed by 10 bases and 1 base, with 14 bases remaining between them.

The receptor comes from a woman aged 70 to 79 with acute or convalescent COVID-19. The chain is built from TRBV19 and TRBJ2-7; maybe TRBD2 (6 bases). The sample taken for sequencing was peripheral blood. Here the CDR3 reads CATQTSISYEQYF. DNA of the CDR3: TGTGCCACCCAGACTAGTATTTCCTACGAGCAGTACTTC.